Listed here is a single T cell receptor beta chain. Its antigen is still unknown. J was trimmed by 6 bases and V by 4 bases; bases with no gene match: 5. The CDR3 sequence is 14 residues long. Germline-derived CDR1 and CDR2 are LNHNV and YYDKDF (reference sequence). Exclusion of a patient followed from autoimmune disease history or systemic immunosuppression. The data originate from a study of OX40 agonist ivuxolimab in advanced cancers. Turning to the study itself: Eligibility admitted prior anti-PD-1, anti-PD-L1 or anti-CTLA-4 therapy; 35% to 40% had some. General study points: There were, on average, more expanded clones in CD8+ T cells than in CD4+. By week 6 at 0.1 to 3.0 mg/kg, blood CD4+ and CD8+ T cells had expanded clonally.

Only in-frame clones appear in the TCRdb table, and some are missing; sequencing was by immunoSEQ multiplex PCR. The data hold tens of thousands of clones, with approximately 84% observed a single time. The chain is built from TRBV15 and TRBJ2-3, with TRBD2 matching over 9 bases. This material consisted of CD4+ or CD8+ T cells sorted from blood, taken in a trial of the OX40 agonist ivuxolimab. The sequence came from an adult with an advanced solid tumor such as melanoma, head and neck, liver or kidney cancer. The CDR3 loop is CATSTAGGSDTQYF. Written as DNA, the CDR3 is TGTGCCACCAGCACAGCGGGGGGTTCCGATACGCAGTATTTT.